The 6 T cell receptor beta chains listed next were all sequenced from one sample in a study of CD4 and CD8 cells across lung adenocarcinoma regions. From the PCR reads, TCRdb called clonotypes with MiXCR, one entry per CDR3 protein. In the table there are approximately 12,000 distinct CDR3 sequences, roughly 56% of which are singletons. The sample comprised CD8+ T cells from the margin of a lung tumor. These receptors all stem from a female donor with lung adenocarcinoma. The CD4 and CD8 labels of this study may be unreliable.

The chain has TRBV6-5 and TRBJ2-4; TRBD1 agrees at 8 bases. The DNA end favors TRBJ2-5, so the J call may be wrong. The CDR3 totals 15 residues. The germline CDR1 and CDR2 sequences are MNHEY and SVGAGI. Here the CDR3 DNA reads TGTGCCAGCAATAACTATGGACAGGGAATAGAGACCCAGTACTTC. This sequence encodes CASNNYGQGIETQYF.

This clonotype was observed a few times. V is TRBV18 and J is TRBJ2-2, with D tentatively TRBD1 (6 bases). This CDR3 is 15 amino acids long. The V end was cut by 6 bases, the J end by 7 bases, with 18 bases between. Germline assignment: CDR1 KGHSH and CDR2 LQKENI. CDR3 sequence (DNA): TGTGCCAGCTCCCCCCGGGACAAGGCGAGCGGGGAGCTGTTTTTT. Protein product: CASSPRDKASGELFF.

This clonotype was recorded only once. Mismatch with germline at one junction end may stem from a read error. The rearrangement links TRBV6-1 to TRBJ2-3, with TRBD2 identical over 8 bases. Germline CDR1 and CDR2: MNHNS and SASEGT. The CDR3 covers 16 residues. In DNA form, the CDR3 reads TGTGCCAGCAGGGCTAGCGGGCGCCGTGACCCAGATACGCAGTATTTC. Translation gives CASRASGRRDPDTQYF.

About this clonotype: One junction end does not reproduce the germline sequence, and a read error may be involved. The chain carries TRBV6-1 and TRBJ2-4; D may correspond to TRBD1 or TRBD2 (5 bases each). The CDR3 length is 16 residues. CDR1 and CDR2 from the germline V gene are MNHNS and SASEGT. The CDR3 nucleotides read TGTGCGAGCAGTCCTACGGGGCAGCGAGCCACAAACACTCAGTACTTT. It yields the protein CASSPTGQRATNTQYF.

The CDR3: CASSEGGDYEQYF. In nucleotides, the CDR3 is TGCGCCAGCAGTGAAGGTGGGGACTACGAGCAGTACTTC. The V and J genes are TRBV10-1 and TRBJ2-5, with D uncertain. TRBJ2-7 matches the DNA end more closely, so the J call is doubtful. The CDR3 totals 13 residues. Germline V gives CDR1 WNHNN, CDR2 SYGVQD (reference sequence).

V usage is TRBV6-1 and J usage is TRBJ2-1; 9 bases are shared with TRBD2. The tail of the sequence fits TRBJ2-7 better, so the J call may be wrong. The CDR3 covers 16 residues. CDR1 is MNHNS, CDR2 SASEGT, per germline. CDR3 sequence (DNA): TGTGCCAGCGGGGGTAGCGGGGGCCCAGCCCAAGAGACGCAGTACTTC. Translation gives CASGGSGGPAQETQYF.